A single sample gave rise to the 9 T cell receptor beta chains below, sequenced in a study of PD-1 blockade in classical Hodgkin lymphoma (dated by TCRdb to about 2020). The method behind the library was the immunoSEQ multiplex PCR assay. What TCRdb holds here is the immuneACCESS table cut down to in-frame rearrangements. Part of the clones is not present; checked against another copy, under half of the missing clones reflect an unresolved V gene, and the others are unexplained. The sample table records 20,000 to 25,000 clones; about 70% of these occur just once. The ten largest clones represent over 15% of the sample. The meaning of the sample's time point label: cycle 4 day 1 (C4D1), after less than 7 weeks of nivolumab. Every trial patient had relapsed after autologous stem cell transplantation, and cohorts A, B and C differed in prior brentuximab vedotin exposure. Here the sequenced sample was peripheral blood mononuclear cells (PBMCs), taken before the fourth cycle of nivolumab. The receptors originated from a human donor with classical Hodgkin lymphoma.

The chain is built from TRBV12-2 and TRBJ2-7. TRBV12-2 is designated a pseudogene. The CDR3 runs 12 residues. For the CDR3, the DNA is TGTGCAAGTCGCAAGCAGGAGTACGAGCAGTACTTC. This encodes CASRKQEYEQYF.

This clone showed up just a few times. The chain links TRBV28 to TRBJ2-1, with TRBD1 matching over 7 bases. Germline V gene lookup returns CDR1 MDHEN and CDR2 SYDVKM. This CDR3 region has 13 residues. Unmatched junction bases numbered 4, after V lost 7 bases and J lost 4 bases. The CDR3 reads CASINRGYNEQFF. CDR3 DNA: TGTGCCAGCATTAACAGGGGTTACAATGAGCAGTTCTTC.

This clone has more than one count but fewer than ten. This chain joins TRBV9 and TRBJ2-2; D is unclear. This CDR3 region has 13 residues. Germline V gene sequence: CDR1 SGDLS, CDR2 YYNGEE. The V and J ends lost 2 bases and 1 base respectively, with 3 bases between them. CDR3 in amino acids: CASSVMNTGELFF. The CDR3 DNA follows: TGTGCCAGCAGCGTTATGAACACCGGGGAGCTGTTTTTT. The full variable domain, completed using reference TRBV9 and TRBJ2-2, is DSGVTQTPKHLITATGQRVTLRCSPRSGDLSVYWYQQSLDQGLQFLIQYYNGEERAKGNILERFSAQQFPDLHSELNLSSLELGDSALYFCASSVMNTGELFFGEGSRLTVL.

CDR3 sequence (DNA): TGTGCCAGCAATGCGGGCCCACTCAGATCGGGAGGCTACACCTTC. Translating gives CASNAGPLRSGGYTF. V gene TRBV2 combines with J gene TRBJ1-2; D remains ambiguous. The V end lost 7 bases, the J end lost 8 bases, and 23 bases lay between the germline ends. Germline lookup yields CDR1 SNHLY and CDR2 FYNNEI. This CDR3 comprises 15 residues.

This clone is medium-sized. The J gene is TRBJ1-1, the V gene TRBV5-1; TRBD1 might be the D (6 bases). Germline values: CDR1 SGHRS, CDR2 YFSETQ. This CDR3 is built from 14 residues. V was clipped by 6 bases and J by 0 bases, with 12 bases between them. DNA of the CDR3: TGCGCCAGCACTCCCGGGACATTGAACACTGAAGCTTTCTTT. Its translation: CASTPGTLNTEAFF. The variable domain in full, completed from reference TRBV5-1 and TRBJ1-1, reads KAGVTQTPRYLIKTRGQQVTLSCSPISGHRSVSWYQQTPGQGLQFLFEYFSETQRNKGNFPGRFSGRQFSNSRSEMNVSTLELGDSALYLCASTPGTLNTEAFFGQGTRLTVV.

The V and J genes are TRBV6-6 and TRBJ1-1; unclear D gene. V dropped 0 bases and J dropped 4 bases, with 12 bases sitting between them. CDR3 length: 15 amino acids. Germline V gives CDR1 MNHNY, CDR2 SVGAGI (reference sequence). CDR3 DNA sequence: TGTGCCAGCAGTTACTCGACGGGAAGGATCACTGAAGCTTTCTTT. Its protein is CASSYSTGRITEAFF.

The chain recombines TRBV5-1 with TRBJ2-3; 7 bases are a match to TRBD1. The CDR3 is made up of 16 amino acids. Germline V gene data show CDR1 as SGHRS and CDR2 as YFSETQ. J gave up 0 bases and V 4 bases, and 8 bases lay outside the gene matches. The CDR3 loop reads CASSPVPGQSTDTQYF. CDR3 sequence (DNA): TGCGCCAGCAGCCCCGTCCCGGGACAGAGCACAGATACGCAGTATTTT.

This chain links TRBV6-5 with TRBJ1-2, with TRBD1 as a possible D gene (5 bases). V lost 8 bases and J 1 base, leaving 14 bases between the germline ends. CDR3 length: 14 amino acids. Germline CDR1 MNHEY, CDR2 SVGAGI. Here the CDR3 DNA reads TGTGCCAGCTTACCTTGGGGGAATAACTATGGCTACACCTTC. This gives the protein CASLPWGNNYGYTF.

The rearrangement links TRBV7-6 to TRBJ1-3; D gene unclear. The ends were cut back, 0 bases at V and 0 bases at J, with 6 bases in the middle. The CDR3 is 15 amino acids. From germline, CDR1 is SGHVS and CDR2 FNYEAQ. The CDR3 DNA reads TGTGCCAGCAGCTTAGCGGGCAGCTCTGGAAACACCATATATTTT. Its translation is CASSLAGSSGNTIYF.